Below, 22 T cell receptor beta chains from the same sample are listed, as sequenced in a study of blood T cells in healthy people across ages. Combining a sample-barcoded 5' primer with a J-beta primer mix, a second PCR ran for about 7 to 12 cycles. Using its own MiXCR run on the 5' RACE reads, TCRdb lists one record per CDR3 protein. The sample has over a million distinct CDR3 sequences; around 43% are singletons. The sample consisted of blood. The receptors were sampled from a woman between 55 and 75 years old in good health.

J is TRBJ2-4 and V is TRBV15; TRBD2 matches 10 bases. J was trimmed by 4 bases and V by 3 bases; bases with no gene match: 6. The germline gives CDR1 LNHNV, CDR2 YYDKDF (reference sequence). This CDR3 region has 16 residues. In DNA, the CDR3 is TGTGCCACCAGCAGGGATGGACTAGCGGAAAAAAACATTCAGTACTTC. It translates to CATSRDGLAEKNIQYF.

This rearrangement joins TRBV9 to TRBJ2-4; tentative D call: TRBD1 (6 bases). This CDR3 has 15 residues. Trimming took 0 bases from V and 3 from J, leaving 10 bases between them. The germline V gene encodes CDR1 SGDLS and CDR2 YYNGEE. The CDR3 region has the DNA TGTGCCAGCAGCGTAGTGGGACAAGACAAAAACATTCAGTACTTC. This gives the protein CASSVVGQDKNIQYF.

This chain connects TRBV20-1 to TRBJ2-1; TRBD1 aligns across 7 bases. With V trimmed by 4 bases and J by 4 bases, 7 bases remained unmatched. This CDR3 is built from 14 residues. CDR1 and CDR2 from the germline V gene are DFQATT and SNEGSKA (reference sequence). The CDR3 loop reads CSAKPGTAYNEQFF. DNA for the CDR3: TGCAGTGCTAAACCCGGGACAGCTTACAATGAGCAGTTCTTC.

The chain recombines TRBV9 with TRBJ2-3, with 10 nucleotides matching TRBD1. The junction had 7 bases not matched to a gene; V was cut back by 3 bases and J by 0 bases. The CDR3 length is 17 residues. CDR1 SGDLS and CDR2 YYNGEE come from the germline V gene. In nucleotides, the CDR3 is TGTGCCAGCAGCGGAAGACAGGGGGCATCAAGCACAGATACGCAGTATTTT. Translated, it gives CASSGRQGASSTDTQYF.

The chain links TRBV3-1 to TRBJ2-1, with TRBD2 matching 8 bases. Unmatched junction bases numbered 8, after V lost 4 bases and J lost 6 bases. CDR1 and CDR2 (germline): LGHDT, YNNKEL (reference sequence). The CDR3 has 15 amino acids. Written as DNA, the CDR3 is TGTGCCAGCAGCCCATCCAGCGGGAGCCCCAATGAGCAGTTCTTC. It yields the protein CASSPSSGSPNEQFF.

V gene TRBV7-6 combines with J gene TRBJ2-7; D perhaps matches TRBD2 (6 bases). The V gene's germline CDR1 is SGHVS and CDR2 FNYEAQ. The CDR3 sequence is 12 residues long. Between the trimmed V and J ends, which lost 6 bases and 5 bases, there was a span of 11 bases. CDR3 nucleotides: TGTGCCAGCAGTGGACTAATCAACGAGCAGTACTTC. The encoded protein is CASSGLINEQYF.

The chain employs TRBV20-1 and TRBJ2-1, with 12 bases identical to TRBD2. The length of the CDR3 is 17 residues. Trimming at V came to 0 bases and at J to 4 bases, leaving 7 bases not matched to a gene. The germline gives CDR1 DFQATT, CDR2 SNEGSKA (reference sequence). The CDR3 protein is CSARDLPSGRGYNEQFF. The CDR3 region has the DNA TGCAGTGCTAGAGATCTCCCTAGCGGGAGGGGTTACAATGAGCAGTTCTTC.

This clonotype was counted only a few times. CDR3: CASRELAGGRNEQFF. In nucleotides, the CDR3 is TGTGCCAGCAGGGAACTAGCGGGAGGGCGGAATGAGCAGTTCTTC. J is TRBJ2-1 and V is TRBV6-5, with 13 bases matching TRBD2. V gave up 6 bases and J gave up 7 bases; unmatched junction bases: 6. The germline CDR1 and CDR2 sequences are MNHEY and SVGAGI. The CDR3 loop spans 15 amino acids.

This chain connects TRBV30 to TRBJ2-3; D gene unclear. The germline V and J ends were trimmed by 2 bases and 6 bases, with 9 bases remaining between them. Germline V CDR1 and CDR2: GTSNPN, SVGIG (reference sequence). This CDR3 has 12 residues. CDR3 amino acids: CAWSTGSDTQYF. The CDR3 DNA is TGTGCCTGGAGTACGGGTTCTGATACGCAGTATTTT.

V usage is TRBV9 and J usage is TRBJ2-3; 7 bases match TRBD2. CDR1 SGDLS and CDR2 YYNGEE come from the germline V gene. With 0 bases clipped from V and 10 bases from J, the junction kept 5 bases outside the gene matches. This CDR3 contains 13 residues. CDR3 nucleotides: TGTGCCAGCAGCGTAGTTGAAGCGGGACCGCAGTATTTT. The encoded protein is CASSVVEAGPQYF.

This clonotype was detected a few times. The chain joins TRBV6-6 to TRBJ2-7; D uncertain. The germline V gene encodes CDR1 MNHNY and CDR2 SVGAGI (reference sequence). The CDR3 runs 14 residues. Trimming cost V 6 bases and J 0 bases, with 12 bases left between them. The CDR3 nucleotides read TGTGCCAGCAGGACCGCCCCCTCCTCCTACGAGCAGTACTTC. It translates to CASRTAPSSYEQYF.

There are a few counts of this clonotype. This rearrangement joins TRBV11-1 to TRBJ2-7, with 13 positions matching TRBD2. V gave up 5 bases and J gave up 0 bases; unmatched junction bases: 7. Germline CDR1 and CDR2: SGHAT and FQDESV (reference sequence). The CDR3 extends over 17 amino acids. CDR3 sequence reads: CASSLLAGGPPSYEQYF. The CDR3 coding sequence is TGTGCCAGCAGCCTACTAGCGGGAGGGCCTCCCTCCTACGAGCAGTACTTC.

A few counts support this clonotype. V gene TRBV4-1 combines with J gene TRBJ2-7; TRBD1 agrees at 8 bases. The V and J ends lost 3 bases and 4 bases, in that order; junction bases with no gene match: 14. The CDR3 runs 17 residues. CDR1 and CDR2 from the germline V gene are MGHRA and YSYEKL. This CDR3 is CASSHMGSQDRVYEQYF. The CDR3 DNA reads as TGCGCCAGCAGCCACATGGGGTCCCAGGACAGGGTGTACGAGCAGTACTTC.

This chain links TRBV2 with TRBJ2-7; perhaps D is TRBD1 or TRBD2 (5 bases each). Deletions cut 4 bases from V and 7 bases from J, with 14 bases between. Germline V gene data show CDR1 as SNHLY and CDR2 as FYNNEI. The CDR3 covers 13 residues. This CDR3 is CASSGGPYNEQYF. The CDR3 coding sequence is TGTGCCAGCAGTGGGGGACCTTACAATGAGCAGTACTTC.

The chain couples TRBV10-1 to TRBJ1-2; no definite D call. Germline V gene lookup returns CDR1 WNHNN and CDR2 SYGVQD (reference sequence). This CDR3 has 13 residues. V shed 4 bases and J shed 5 bases, with 11 bases lying between them. The CDR3 loop reads CASSALTDYGYTF. The CDR3 bases are TGCGCCAGCAGTGCCCTGACGGATTATGGCTACACCTTC.

This chain connects TRBV27 to TRBJ2-7, with 13 positions matching TRBD2. The CDR3 is 15 residues long. V was clipped by 3 bases and J by 7 bases; unmatched bases: 6. Germline CDR1 is MNHEY and CDR2 is SMNVEV (reference sequence). CDR3 bases: TGTGCCAGCAGTTTCAGGACTAGCGGGAGAGGGGAGCAGTACTTC. Protein product: CASSFRTSGRGEQYF.

The V gene is TRBV5-1, the J gene TRBJ1-6; D unclear. Germline V gene lookup returns CDR1 SGHRS and CDR2 YFSETQ. V shed 9 bases and J shed 0 bases, with 16 bases lying between them. The CDR3 is 16 amino acids. This chain's CDR3 is CATRPNPSSYNSPLHF. In DNA, the CDR3 is TGCGCCACCCGACCTAACCCGAGCTCCTATAATTCACCCCTCCACTTT.

CDR3 amino acids: CASSTSRSVMNTEAFF. In DNA form, the CDR3 reads TGTGCCAGTTCTACCTCACGGTCCGTCATGAACACTGAAGCTTTCTTT. The V call is TRBV7-2, the J call TRBJ1-1; the D is unclear. The germline V gene has CDR1 SGHTA and CDR2 FQGNSA. Trimming cost V 9 bases and J 0 bases, with 20 bases left between them. The CDR3 is made up of 16 amino acids.

This clonotype was seen repeatedly, ten times or more. The gene calls are TRBV29-1 and TRBJ2-5, with D possibly being TRBD1 (5 bases). Germline V gene data show CDR1 as SQVTM and CDR2 as ANQGSEA. The V gene lost 7 bases and the J gene lost 5 bases, with 20 bases spanning the gap. The CDR3 sequence is 14 residues long. CDR3: CSARPNPGLETQYF. The CDR3 DNA reads as TGCAGCGCCCGCCCAAACCCAGGGCTGGAGACCCAGTACTTC.

In this sample, this clonotype turned up a few times. The genes are TRBV7-9 and TRBJ1-6; D might be TRBD1 (6 bases). The V gene's germline CDR1 is SEHNR and CDR2 FQNEAQ (reference sequence). V lost 5 bases and J 5 bases, leaving 13 bases between the germline ends. CDR3 size: 15 residues. CDR3 loop: CASSGQGGDNSPLHF. DNA for the CDR3: TGTGCCAGCAGCGGCCAAGGGGGAGATAATTCACCCCTCCACTTT.

CDR3 bases: TGCGCCAGCAGCTTGTGGAGGGGGAGTTCCTACAATGAGCAGTTCTTC. Protein product: CASSLWRGSSYNEQFF. The chain carries TRBV5-1 and TRBJ2-1, with D perhaps being TRBD1 or TRBD2 (6 bases each). V lost 1 base and J lost 1, with 12 bases in between. The CDR3 spans 16 residues. Germline CDR1 and CDR2: SGHRS and YFSETQ.

This clonotype appeared a few times. The chain carries TRBV6-5 and TRBJ2-1; possibly TRBD1 or TRBD2 for D (5 bases each). The CDR3 totals 11 residues. Germline V gene data show CDR1 as MNHEY and CDR2 as SVGAGI. Trimming pared 7 bases from V and 7 bases from J, leaving 8 bases between. The CDR3 loop reads CASTEGNEQFF. CDR3 coding DNA: TGTGCCAGCACCGAGGGGAATGAGCAGTTCTTC.